The 30 T cell receptor beta chains reported below all come from one sample, sequenced in a study of cytomegalovirus exposure and HLA in healthy donors. PCR involved 60 Vbeta and 13 Jbeta primers. Using immunoSEQ multiplex PCR, the repertoire was profiled, and TCRdb retains in-frame clones only, with some absent. The table has some 120,000 clones, around two thirds seen once. The sequenced sample consisted of PBMCs. These receptors came from a woman between 40 and 55 years old in good health and CMV-seropositive.

This clone appeared a few times. V gene TRBV9 combines with J gene TRBJ1-1; 8 positions agree with TRBD1. The CDR3 consists of 15 residues. Germline CDR1 is SGDLS and CDR2 is YYNGEE. Losses at the gene ends were 3 bases for V and 4 bases for J; bases not matched to a gene: 8. This chain's CDR3 is CASSGSGGIGTEAFF. The CDR3 coding sequence is TGTGCCAGCAGCGGCTCAGGGGGCATTGGCACTGAAGCTTTCTTT.

The sample holds a few counts of this clone. The chain links TRBV29-1 to TRBJ2-7, with a tentative D call TRBD1 (5 bases). Between the trimmed V and J ends, which lost 7 bases and 1 base, there was a span of 17 bases. The germline V gene has CDR1 SQVTM and CDR2 ANQGSEA. This CDR3 has 14 residues. The CDR3 nucleotides are TGCAGCGCGATAGACAGTCGGAATTCCTACGAGCAGTACTTC. It yields the protein CSAIDSRNSYEQYF.

The J gene is TRBJ2-7, the V gene TRBV10-3; 8 nucleotides align to TRBD1. V dropped 1 base and J dropped 3; count of bases not matched to a gene: 8. Germline V gene lookup returns CDR1 ENHRY and CDR2 SYGVKD. The CDR3 has 16 residues. CDR3 residues: CAISEYEDRAVYEQYF. CDR3 DNA sequence: TGTGCCATCAGTGAGTACGAGGACAGGGCGGTCTACGAGCAGTACTTC.

The V call is TRBV4-3, the J call TRBJ1-3, with D unresolved. The CDR3 length is 15 residues. CDR1 and CDR2 (germline): LGHNA, YSLEER. Trimming removed 0 bases from V and 2 bases from J, with 8 bases in between. The CDR3 region has the DNA TGCGCCAGCAGCCAAGATCCGAGGGCTGGAAACACCATATATTTT. This encodes CASSQDPRAGNTIYF.

This chain connects TRBV11-2 to TRBJ1-1, with D tentatively TRBD1 (5 bases). The CDR3 sequence is 12 residues long. The V end was cut by 7 bases, the J end by 7 bases, with 13 bases between. Germline assignment: CDR1 SGHAT and CDR2 FQNNGV. DNA for the CDR3: TGTGCCAGCACCGATGGGGCAGGTGAAGCTTTCTTT. Translated: CASTDGAGEAFF. Combining the CDR3 with reference TRBV11-2 and TRBJ1-1 gives the whole variable domain EAGVAQSPRYKIIEKRQSVAFWCNPISGHATLYWYQQILGQGPKLLIQFQNNGVVDDSQLPKDRFSAERLKGVDSTLKIQPAKLEDSAVYLCASTDGAGEAFFGQGTRLTVV.

The chain couples TRBV5-1 to TRBJ2-2; 8 bases line up with TRBD2. Germline trimming cut 0 bases from V and 3 bases from J; bases unmatched to any gene: 4. The CDR3 is 16 residues long. Germline CDR1 and CDR2: SGHRS and YFSETQ. DNA of the CDR3: TGCGCCAGCAGCTTGGAAGCGGGGGAGGACACCGGGGAGCTGTTTTTT. Its translation: CASSLEAGEDTGELFF.

The rearrangement joins TRBV6-5 to TRBJ1-2; 7 bases are shared with TRBD1. The germline CDR1 and CDR2 sequences are MNHEY and SVGAGI. J lost 3 bases, V lost 6 bases, and 4 bases had no gene match. The CDR3 spans 13 residues. Here the CDR3 DNA reads TGTGCCAGCAGCCTCGACAGGGACTATGGCTACACCTTC. Translated: CASSLDRDYGYTF.

The gene calls are TRBV2 and TRBJ1-2, with unresolved D. There are 11 residues in the CDR3. Per germline, CDR1 SNHLY and CDR2 FYNNEI. V was pared by 2 bases and J by 4 bases, with 2 bases between. This CDR3 is CASSELYGYTF. The CDR3 region has the DNA TGTGCCAGCAGTGAACTCTATGGCTACACCTTC. The entire variable domain, with the rest obtained from reference TRBV2 and TRBJ1-2, is as follows: EPEVTQTPSHQVTQMGQEVILRCVPISNHLYFYWYRQILGQKVEFLVSFYNNEISEKSEIFDDQFSVERPDGSNFTLKIRSTKLEDSAMYFCASSELYGYTFGSGTRLTVV.

The chain is built from TRBV10-3 and TRBJ1-1, with D uncertain. With 10 bases removed from V and 8 bases from J, the gap between germline ends came to 14 bases. The CDR3 totals 11 residues. Germline V gene sequence: CDR1 ENHRY, CDR2 SYGVKD. Written as DNA, the CDR3 is TGTGCCACCGCTTCCCGCAGGGAAGCTTTCTTT. This translates into CATASRREAFF.

V and J are TRBV7-6 and TRBJ1-4; TRBD1 agrees at 7 bases. The CDR3 runs 15 residues. Trimming cost V 5 bases and J 3 bases; bases outside gene matches: 6. Germline V gene lookup returns CDR1 SGHVS and CDR2 FNYEAQ. This chain's CDR3 is CASSVSGGPNEKLFF. The CDR3 bases are TGTGCCAGCAGCGTCTCAGGGGGACCTAATGAAAAACTGTTTTTT.

This chain joins TRBV5-6 and TRBJ2-7; possibly TRBD1 for D (8 bases). V lost 3 bases and J lost 3, with 13 bases in between. CDR1 is SGHDT and CDR2 is YYEEEE in the germline V gene. This CDR3 is 14 amino acids long. CDR3 in DNA: TGTGCCAGCAGCTACAGGGGGGGTTACTACGAGCAGTACTTC. Translated, it gives CASSYRGGYYEQYF. Full variable domain (outside the CDR3, taken from reference TRBV5-6 and TRBJ2-7): DAGVTQSPTHLIKTRGQQVTLRCSPKSGHDTVSWYQQALGQGPQFIFQYYEEEERQRGNFPDRFSGHQFPNYSSELNVNALLLGDSALYLCASSYRGGYYEQYFGPGTRLTVT.

The chain couples TRBV4-3 to TRBJ2-1, with D perhaps TRBD2 (7 bases). CDR1 and CDR2 (germline): LGHNA, YSLEER. The CDR3 sequence is 14 residues long. The V and J ends lost 0 bases and 9 bases respectively, with 12 bases between them. Written as DNA, the CDR3 is TGCGCCAGCAGCCAAGAAGGGGGGGCCCGTGAGCAGTTCTTC. This sequence encodes CASSQEGGAREQFF.

The chain has TRBV7-9 and TRBJ2-5; TRBD1 aligns across 7 bases. This CDR3 is 13 amino acids long. The germline V gene has CDR1 SEHNR and CDR2 FQNEAQ (reference sequence). The V segment lost 8 bases and the J segment 3 bases; nucleotides outside the gene matches: 6. CDR3 DNA: TGTGCCAGCGGCCGGGACAGCGAAGAGACCCAGTACTTC. Protein sequence: CASGRDSEETQYF.

This chain joins TRBV27 and TRBJ1-6; D gene ambiguous. Trimming removed 3 bases at V and 3 bases at J, with 9 bases between. Germline CDR1 MNHEY, CDR2 SMNVEV (reference sequence). This CDR3 is 15 amino acids long. The CDR3 DNA is TGTGCCAGCAGTTTTAGCGCAGACTATAATTCACCCCTCCACTTT. Its protein product is CASSFSADYNSPLHF.

The chain recombines TRBV29-1 with TRBJ1-1; D gene uncertain. V gave up 3 bases and J gave up 4 bases, with 18 bases separating them. The germline V gene encodes CDR1 SQVTM and CDR2 ANQGSEA. This CDR3 comprises 15 residues. Written as DNA, the CDR3 is TGCAGCGTTGAGGAGGATGCTGGTAAGCCCACTGAAGCTTTCTTT. Its protein product is CSVEEDAGKPTEAFF. Full variable domain (remainder filled in from reference TRBV29-1 and TRBJ1-1): SAVISQKPSRDICQRGTSLTIQCQVDSQVTMMFWYRQQPGQSLTLIATANQGSEATYESGFVIDKFPISRPNLTFSTLTVSNMSPEDSSIYLCSVEEDAGKPTEAFFGQGTRLTVV.

This chain uses TRBV7-2 with TRBJ2-5; 9 positions match TRBD2. V shed 5 bases and J 5 bases; nucleotides not matched to a gene: 9. The CDR3 loop spans 15 amino acids. Germline V CDR1 and CDR2: SGHTA, FQGNSA. The CDR3 sequence: CASSPGTSRGETQYF. The CDR3 DNA reads as TGTGCCAGCAGCCCCGGGACTAGCCGAGGGGAGACCCAGTACTTC.

In DNA form, the CDR3 reads TGTGCCAGCAGCCGGGACAGCTTCTACGAGCAGTACTTC. Residues: CASSRDSFYEQYF. This chain links TRBV5-6 with TRBJ2-7, with 7 bases fitting TRBD1. Germline CDR1 is SGHDT and CDR2 is YYEEEE. This CDR3 has 13 residues. V gave up 4 bases and J gave up 3 bases; unmatched junction bases: 4.

On this clone itself: Other DNA sequences of this sample code for an identical CDR3. The chain recombines TRBV18 with TRBJ2-3; D gene uncertain. Looked up from germline, CDR1 is KGHSH and CDR2 is LQKENI. Deletions cut 0 bases from V and 4 bases from J, with 5 bases between. The CDR3 totals 13 residues. The CDR3 sequence is CASSPPSADTQYF. Here the CDR3 DNA reads TGTGCCAGCTCACCACCCAGCGCAGATACGCAGTATTTT. Supplemented by reference TRBV18 and TRBJ2-3, the full variable domain reads NAGVMQNPRHLVRRRGQEARLRCSPMKGHSHVYWYRQLPEEGLKFMVYLQKENIIDESGMPKERFSAEFPKEGPSILRIQQVVRGDSAAYFCASSPPSADTQYFGPGTRLTVL.

V usage is TRBV6-5 and J usage is TRBJ1-1, with D possibly matching TRBD1 (6 bases). The CDR3 length is 13 residues. Per the germline V gene, CDR1 is MNHEY and CDR2 is SVGAGI. V was cut by 7 bases and J by 3 bases, with 12 bases left in between. CDR3 DNA sequence: TGTGCCAGCACCTACGGGGGGCACACTGAAGCTTTCTTT. It specifies CASTYGGHTEAFF.

As concerns this clone: The same CDR3 is also encoded by other DNA sequences in this sample. The chain combines TRBV7-8 with TRBJ1-3; TRBD1 matches at 9 bases. Germline CDR1 is SGHVS and CDR2 is FQNEAQ. This CDR3 is 15 amino acids long. The trim removed 5 bases at V and 3 bases at J, leaving 5 bases unmatched. The CDR3 DNA follows: TGTGCCAGCAGCCCAAGGACAGGGGATGGAAACACCATATATTTT. Translated: CASSPRTGDGNTIYF.

This rearrangement joins TRBV2 to TRBJ2-7, with D tentatively TRBD1 (5 bases). Germline loops: CDR1 SNHLY, CDR2 FYNNEI. V dropped 7 bases and J dropped 3 bases, with 16 bases sitting between them. The CDR3 runs 14 residues. The DNA of the CDR3 is TGTGCCAGCAACGGCGATGGGGCTCTCTACGAGCAGTACTTC. Translated: CASNGDGALYEQYF.

The chain links TRBV27 to TRBJ1-1, with 7 bases that match TRBD1. Trimming cost V 6 bases and J 0 bases; bases outside gene matches: 10. This CDR3 is 16 amino acids long. Per the germline V gene, CDR1 is MNHEY and CDR2 is SMNVEV (reference sequence). The CDR3 protein is CASSKDPTGLNTEAFF. The CDR3 DNA follows: TGTGCCAGCAGCAAAGACCCGACAGGGTTGAACACTGAAGCTTTCTTT.

The V gene is TRBV4-1, the J gene TRBJ1-1, with 8 bases fitting TRBD1. J gave up 1 base and V 1 base, and 5 bases lay outside the gene matches. The CDR3 consists of 16 residues. CDR1 MGHRA and CDR2 YSYEKL come from the germline V gene. The CDR3, as DNA: TGCGCCAGCAGCCAAGTACAGGGGGAGTGGAACACTGAAGCTTTCTTT. Translated, it gives CASSQVQGEWNTEAFF.

V and J are TRBV4-2 and TRBJ2-1, with D unclear. With 1 base removed from V and 7 bases from J, the gap between germline ends came to 8 bases. CDR1 is LGHNA, CDR2 YNFKEQ, per germline. This CDR3 region has 13 residues. CDR3 in DNA: TGTGCCAGCAGCCAAGCCTCGAGTAATGAGCAGTTCTTC. Translation: CASSQASSNEQFF.

The genes are TRBV29-1 and TRBJ2-3, with no clear D. Between the trimmed V and J ends, which lost 1 base and 3 bases, there was a span of 8 bases. The CDR3 runs to 13 residues. Germline CDR1 and CDR2: SQVTM and ANQGSEA. CDR3 in DNA: TGCAGCGTTGAAGGAGCTAGGACAGATACGCAGTATTTT. Translating gives CSVEGARTDTQYF.

This clone is a singleton in its sample. V usage is TRBV7-2 and J usage is TRBJ2-7; 10 bases align to TRBD2. This CDR3 is built from 16 residues. Losses at the gene ends were 1 base for V and 3 bases for J; bases not matched to a gene: 6. Germline V CDR1 and CDR2: SGHTA, FQGNSA. The CDR3 spells CASSLGPAGGLYEQYF. CDR3 DNA sequence: TGTGCCAGCAGCTTAGGGCCAGCGGGGGGGCTCTACGAGCAGTACTTC.

The chain joins TRBV29-1 to TRBJ1-1; weak D call: TRBD1 (6 bases). CDR1 and CDR2 (germline): SQVTM, ANQGSEA. The CDR3 is 16 amino acids. Trimming cost V 0 bases and J 1 base, with 15 bases left between them. Written as DNA, the CDR3 is TGCAGCGTTGAAGATCTTGGGGACAAATCGAACACTGAAGCTTTCTTT. Its translation: CSVEDLGDKSNTEAFF.

J is TRBJ1-2 and V is TRBV4-2; D may be TRBD1 (5 bases). V lost 0 bases and J lost 1, with 15 bases in between. Germline CDR1 reads LGHNA; CDR2 reads YNFKEQ. The CDR3 runs to 17 residues. The DNA for the CDR3 is TGTGCCAGCAGCCAAGAACGATATACAGGTTTTAACTATGGCTACACCTTC. This gives the protein CASSQERYTGFNYGYTF.

This chain links TRBV18 with TRBJ2-7, with D possibly being TRBD1 (6 bases). V was shortened by 4 bases and J by 2 bases, with 15 bases between the two germline ends. The CDR3 sequence is 15 residues long. CDR1 KGHSH and CDR2 LQKENI come from the germline V gene. The CDR3 DNA follows: TGTGCCAGCTCACAAGGGGCAGGGGACCCCTACGAGCAGTACTTC. Translated: CASSQGAGDPYEQYF. The full variable domain, its missing parts supplied by reference TRBV18 and TRBJ2-7, is NAGVMQNPRHLVRRRGQEARLRCSPMKGHSHVYWYRQLPEEGLKFMVYLQKENIIDESGMPKERFSAEFPKEGPSILRIQQVVRGDSAAYFCASSQGAGDPYEQYFGPGTRLTVT.

The chain couples TRBV5-4 to TRBJ2-7; D is uncertain. This CDR3 contains 14 residues. The germline CDR1 and CDR2 sequences are SGHNT and YYREEE (reference sequence). Trimming stripped 0 bases from V and 7 bases from J, with 14 bases between. In DNA, the CDR3 is TGTGCCAGCAGCTTGGAACGGGTACGGTCGGAGCAGTACTTC. It specifies CASSLERVRSEQYF.